The 10 T cell receptor beta chains reported below all come from one sample, sequenced in a study of T-cell reconstitution after alpha-beta-depleted transplantation in children. Unique molecular identifiers were incorporated during preparation of the TCRbeta library. TCRdb passed the PCR reads through MiXCR, listing each CDR3 protein once. The sample holds 200,000 to 250,000 distinct CDR3 sequences, 9.7% seen once. Source: PBMCs from the stem cell graft donor, taken from the stem cell graft. Receptors originate from a human donor who donated a stem cell graft to a child with SCID.

In its sample, this clonotype was seen many times. This chain uses TRBV10-3 with TRBJ2-7, with 8 bases identical to TRBD2. The junction had 5 bases not matched to a gene; V was cut back by 10 bases and J by 3 bases. This CDR3 has 12 residues. Germline V lookup: CDR1 ENHRY, CDR2 SYGVKD. The CDR3 loop is CATGRDLYEQYF. CDR3 DNA: TGTGCCACCGGGAGGGACCTCTACGAGCAGTACTTC.

This clonotype was recorded many times. V gene TRBV6-2 or TRBV6-3 combines with J gene TRBJ1-4; D is perhaps TRBD1 (6 bases). V lost 2 bases and J 8 bases, leaving 12 bases between the germline ends. The CDR3 totals 14 residues. Germline CDR1 reads MNHEY; CDR2 reads SVGEGT. Here the CDR3 reads CASSYAGATEKLFF. The CDR3 DNA sequence: TGTGCCAGCAGTTACGCAGGGGCAACGGAAAAACTGTTTTTT.

This clonotype has ten or more counts. The rearrangement joins TRBV27 to TRBJ2-2; weak D call: TRBD1 (6 bases). This CDR3 spans 16 amino acids. Trimming stripped 5 bases from V and 7 bases from J, with 20 bases between. The germline gives CDR1 MNHEY, CDR2 SMNVEV (reference sequence). The CDR3 is CASSLKDPRGSGELFF. CDR3 coding DNA: TGTGCCAGCAGTCTCAAAGACCCGAGGGGGAGCGGGGAGCTGTTTTTT.

In its sample, this clonotype was seen many times. The chain is built from TRBV12-3 or TRBV12-4 and TRBJ1-5; D may be TRBD1 (5 bases). The CDR3 is 16 residues long. Trimming stripped 1 base from V and 7 bases from J, with 17 bases between. CDR3 loop: CASSLETQGKAQPQHF. The CDR3 nucleotides read TGTGCCAGCAGTTTAGAAACCCAGGGCAAAGCACAGCCCCAGCATTTT.

The sample holds many counts of this clonotype. The V gene is TRBV5-1, the J gene TRBJ2-1; 10 bases are a match to TRBD2. CDR3 length equals 15 residues. V lost 2 bases and J lost 8; bases outside the gene matches: 7. Germline loops: CDR1 SGHRS, CDR2 YFSETQ. The CDR3: CASSLSLAGDDEQFF. CDR3 nucleotide sequence: TGCGCCAGCAGCTTAAGCCTAGCGGGGGACGATGAGCAGTTCTTC.

This clonotype appeared many times. The rearrangement links TRBV5-1 to TRBJ2-1; a possible D gene is TRBD1 (6 bases). Germline CDR1 reads SGHRS; CDR2 reads YFSETQ. Trimming removed 3 bases at V and 7 bases at J, with 20 bases between. CDR3 length equals 16 residues. CDR3 nucleotide sequence: TGCGCCAGCAGCTCCACTAGGGGGATGAGTTGGAATGAGCAGTTCTTC. This gives the protein CASSSTRGMSWNEQFF.

This clonotype was detected many times. The chain combines TRBV7-9 with TRBJ2-7; TRBD1 agrees at 9 bases. CDR3 length: 15 amino acids. Trimming cost V 5 bases and J 3 bases; bases outside gene matches: 8. Germline V lookup: CDR1 SEHNR, CDR2 FQNEAQ (reference sequence). The CDR3 spells CASSGRTGVIYEQYF. CDR3 DNA: TGTGCCAGCAGCGGAAGGACAGGGGTTATCTACGAGCAGTACTTC.

This clonotype occurred many times. J is TRBJ2-7 and V is TRBV6-5; TRBD2 matches at 8 bases. Germline trimming cut 2 bases from V and 2 bases from J; bases unmatched to any gene: 2. CDR3 size: 14 residues. The germline CDR1 and CDR2 sequences are MNHEY and SVGAGI. CDR3 residues: CASSYRGGPYEQYF. DNA of the CDR3: TGTGCCAGCAGTTACCGGGGGGGCCCCTACGAGCAGTACTTC.

The rearrangement uses TRBV20-1 and TRBJ2-5, with 8 bases that match TRBD2. This CDR3 is built from 14 residues. J lost 4 bases, V lost 2 bases, and 6 bases had no gene match. Germline CDR1 reads DFQATT; CDR2 reads SNEGSKA (reference sequence). The chain's CDR3 is CSARLIAGLETQYF. Here the CDR3 DNA reads TGCAGTGCTAGACTAATAGCGGGGCTAGAGACCCAGTACTTC.

This clonotype was counted ten times or more. The genes are TRBV10-3 and TRBJ1-2, with 8 bases identical to TRBD1. This CDR3 has 12 residues. J was trimmed by 4 bases and V by 10 bases; bases with no gene match: 5. Germline V gene sequence: CDR1 ENHRY, CDR2 SYGVKD. For the CDR3, the DNA is TGTGCCAGTACACAGGGGGGCTATGGCTACACCTTC. It is translated as CASTQGGYGYTF.